This entry describes one TCR beta chain. This clone was detected a few times. The specificity of this receptor is unknown. Base qualities are not at hand, and no much larger clone is one base apart. The record originates from a study of blood T cell repertoires in COVID-19 (TCRdb year 2020). Turning to the overall study: Collaborator samples came from the United States, Italy and Spain and covered acute and convalescent phases of COVID-19. Deeply sampled blood TCRbeta repertoires from subjects exposed to, actively infected with, or recovered from COVID-19 were included in the dataset. The sample metadata nearly always contained a de-identified subject ID, COVID-19 status, age in years and sex. The prospective study material was composed of cDNA or gDNA derived from T cells, B-cell-depleted T cells, or PBMCs. The repertoires were made available in a free public database intended to serve as a resource for research on the immune response to SARS-CoV-2. Samples were obtained from the ongoing ImmuneRACE study (first 160 participants) and from 1,254 subjects provided by 6 global collaborators. Where available, HLA class I and class II types were obtained from metadata supplied by the sample provider rather than from assay-based typing. General conclusions and limits of the study: The amount of clinical and demographic metadata varied by source and participant and was provided uncurated.

As encoded in the germline V gene (reference sequence), CDR1 is LGHDT while CDR2 is YNNKEL. Compared with germline, V lacks 4 bases and J lacks 5 bases; bases without a gene match: 16. There are 19 amino acids in the CDR3, from cysteine to phenylalanine inclusive. CDR3 DNA is the only sequence kept; it has 57 bases, read in frame from the first base. TCRbeta CDR3 regions were amplified from genomic DNA using the immunoSEQ Assay, a bias-controlled multiplex PCR. Regarding the original processing steps: The number of nucleated cells in each sample was estimated by amplification of reference gene primers within the assay. To quantify the absolute abundance of each unique TCRbeta CDR3 rearrangement, sequence reads were collapsed and filtered. Productive Simpson clonality was computed per sample as the square root of Simpson's diversity index over productive rearrangements. What TCRdb holds here is the immuneACCESS table cut down to in-frame rearrangements. Part of the clones is not present; checked against another copy, under half of the missing clones reflect an unresolved V gene, and the others are unexplained. The V and J calls and clone size were taken over from that table, and D and trimming were inferred from the DNA. This sample holds roughly 50,000 clones; 70% to 90% were observed only once. The ten largest clones add up to approximately 32% of the sample.

One collaborating source in Seattle enrolled patients during active infection and followed them longitudinally through the course of disease. Each collaborating institution followed its own protocols to collect whole blood in K2EDTA tubes. For TCRbeta analysis, collaborator samples were shipped as frozen whole blood, as isolated PBMCs, or as DNA extracted from either sample type. The chain couples TRBV3-1 (or the pseudogene TRBV3-2) to TRBJ2-7, and TRBD2 aligns with 14 junction nucleotides. Sequencing was done on a sample of peripheral blood. The receptor's source is a woman older than 75 with COVID-19, enrolled during active disease. The nucleotide sequence reads as follows: TGTGCCAGCAGCCTTCTATCGGGACTAGCGGGAGCTAGGGGGGACGAGCAGTACTTC. Translated, it gives CASSLLSGLAGARGDEQYF.